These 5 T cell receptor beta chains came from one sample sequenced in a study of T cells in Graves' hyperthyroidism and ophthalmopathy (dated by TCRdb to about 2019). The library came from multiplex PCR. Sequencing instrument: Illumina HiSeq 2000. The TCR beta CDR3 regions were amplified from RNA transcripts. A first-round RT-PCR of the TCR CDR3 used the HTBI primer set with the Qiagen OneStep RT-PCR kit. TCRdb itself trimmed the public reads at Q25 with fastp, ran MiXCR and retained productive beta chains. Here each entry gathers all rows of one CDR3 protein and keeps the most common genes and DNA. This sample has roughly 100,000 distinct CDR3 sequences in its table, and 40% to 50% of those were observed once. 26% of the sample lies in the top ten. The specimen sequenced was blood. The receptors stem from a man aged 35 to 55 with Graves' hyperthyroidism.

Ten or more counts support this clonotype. The CDR3 region has the DNA TGTGCCAGCAGTATAGGGGCGACCTACGAGCAGTACTTC. Translating it yields CASSIGATYEQYF. The V gene is TRBV6-1, the J gene TRBJ2-7; a weak D match, TRBD1 (5 bases). The CDR3 is made up of 13 amino acids. Per the germline V gene, CDR1 is MNHNS and CDR2 is SASEGT. V lost 5 bases and J lost 2, with 10 bases in between.

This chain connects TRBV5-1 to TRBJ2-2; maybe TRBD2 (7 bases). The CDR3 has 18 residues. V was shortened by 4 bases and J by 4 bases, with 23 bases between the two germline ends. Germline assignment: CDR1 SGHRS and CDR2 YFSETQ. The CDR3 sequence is CASSARGGAARGTGELFF. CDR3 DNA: TGCGCCAGCAGCGCGAGAGGGGGGGCAGCGCGAGGCACCGGGGAGCTGTTTTTT.

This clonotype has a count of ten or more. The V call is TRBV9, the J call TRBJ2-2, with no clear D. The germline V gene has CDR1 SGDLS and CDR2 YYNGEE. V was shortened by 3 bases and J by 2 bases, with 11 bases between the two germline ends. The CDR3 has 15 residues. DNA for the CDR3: TGTGCCAGCAGCGGTCCGCAGTCCAACACCGGGGAGCTGTTTTTT. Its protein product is CASSGPQSNTGELFF.

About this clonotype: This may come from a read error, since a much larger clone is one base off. The CDR3 region is CASSLEASWYRFF. Here the CDR3 DNA reads TGTGCCAGCAGCCTAGAGGCATCCTGGTATCGGTTCTTC. The chain is built from TRBV11-2 and TRBJ2-1; D gene ambiguous. The germline V gene has CDR1 SGHAT and CDR2 FQNNGV. CDR3 length: 13 residues.

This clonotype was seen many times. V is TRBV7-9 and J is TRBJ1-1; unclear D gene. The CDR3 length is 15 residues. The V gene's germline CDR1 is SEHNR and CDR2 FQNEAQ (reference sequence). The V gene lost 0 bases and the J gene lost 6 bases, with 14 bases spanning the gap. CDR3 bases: TGTGCCAGCAGCTTAGCAGGAGGGATTATCGCTGAAGCTTTCTTT. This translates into CASSLAGGIIAEAFF.